Below, 29 T cell receptor beta chains from the same sample are listed, as sequenced in a study of control samples from healthy donors and cancer patients. Measured with immunoSEQ multiplex PCR; TCRdb has only the in-frame clones, and not every one. Seen here are approximately 66,000 clones, around 89% observed once, and the top ten hold about 6.5%. What was sequenced was PBMCs. Source of these receptors: a man aged 60-69 years with colorectal cancer.

The chain recombines TRBV6-6 with TRBJ2-4; no clear D gene. CDR1 and CDR2 (germline): MNHNY, SVGAGI (reference sequence). V was cut by 2 bases and J by 1 base, with 9 bases left in between. CDR3 length: 15 amino acids. The CDR3 nucleotides are TGTGCCAGCAGTTACGGGGTTTGGGCCAAAAACATTCAGTACTTC. This gives the protein CASSYGVWAKNIQYF.

J is TRBJ1-1 and V is TRBV6-1; D gene uncertain. V gave up 7 bases and J gave up 5 bases, with 20 bases separating them. Germline V gives CDR1 MNHNS, CDR2 SASEGT. The CDR3 runs 15 residues. The CDR3 DNA reads TGTGCCAGCACCTTACTCGCGGGTAGTGGAACTGAAGCTTTCTTT. Its translation: CASTLLAGSGTEAFF.

The chain combines TRBV12-2 with TRBJ2-3; the tabulated D call, TRBD2, remains unverified against the DNA. TRBV12-2 is tagged as a pseudogene. CDR3 length: 16 amino acids. DNA of the CDR3: TGTGCAAGTCGCCCGGGGACTAGCGGCCCCACAGATACGCAGTATTTT. Translated, it gives CASRPGTSGPTDTQYF.

This chain connects TRBV3-1 (or the pseudogene TRBV3-2) to TRBJ1-6, with 8 bases that match TRBD1. There are 17 residues in the CDR3. The V gene end was trimmed by 4 bases and the J gene end by 15 bases; junction bases not matched to a gene: 20. Germline V gene data show CDR1 as LGHDT and CDR2 as YNNKEL (reference sequence). The CDR3 region has the DNA TGTGCCAGCAGCCGACTACTAGAGGGGCGGCAGGGGGCTTTCCTCCACTTT. It is translated as CASSRLLEGRQGAFLHF.

The chain has TRBV7-2 and TRBJ2-1; D unclear. V dropped 5 bases and J dropped 10 bases, with 12 bases sitting between them. This CDR3 comprises 12 residues. Germline assignment: CDR1 SGHTA and CDR2 FQGNSA. The CDR3 loop is CASSLAVGEQFF. The CDR3 nucleotides are TGTGCCAGCAGCCTCGCAGTCGGGGAGCAGTTCTTC.

This sequence joins TRBV7-3 and TRBJ2-2, with 7 bases aligning to TRBD1. Germline V gene sequence: CDR1 SGHTA, CDR2 FQGTGA. This CDR3 spans 16 amino acids. V lost 5 bases, J lost 7 bases, and 13 bases stayed unmatched. Here the CDR3 DNA reads TGTGCCAGCAGCCCTCGGACAGGTCAAATGTACGGGGAGCTGTTTTTT. It is translated as CASSPRTGQMYGELFF.

The V gene is TRBV7-6, the J gene TRBJ2-1, with 8 bases aligning to TRBD2. The CDR3 sequence is 17 residues long. With 5 bases clipped from V and 6 bases from J, the junction kept 15 bases outside the gene matches. CDR1 is SGHVS, CDR2 FNYEAQ, per germline. CDR3 DNA sequence: TGTGCCAGCAGCACAGGCGGGGTCCAGCGGGGGACCAATGAGCAGTTCTTC. Encoded protein: CASSTGGVQRGTNEQFF. Filled out from reference TRBV7-6 and TRBJ2-1, the complete variable domain reads GAGVSQSPRYKVTKRGQDVALRCDPISGHVSLYWYRQALGQGPEFLTYFNYEAQQDKSGLPNDRFSAERPEGSISTLTIQRTEQRDSAMYRCASSTGGVQRGTNEQFFGPGTRLTVL.

This clone was found a few times. The V and J genes are TRBV7-6 and TRBJ1-5; possibly TRBD1 for D (6 bases). CDR3 size: 16 residues. Looked up from germline, CDR1 is SGHVS and CDR2 is FNYEAQ. V was shortened by 1 base and J by 3 bases, with 13 bases between the two germline ends. The CDR3 is CASSLGLRGVNQPQHF. The DNA for the CDR3 is TGTGCCAGCAGCTTAGGGTTGAGGGGGGTCAATCAGCCCCAGCATTTT.

The gene calls are TRBV7-2 and TRBJ1-4, with TRBD1 identical over 7 bases. CDR1 SGHTA and CDR2 FQGNSA come from the germline V gene. The CDR3 runs 14 residues. V shed 5 bases, J shed 5 bases, and the junction held 5 bases outside the gene matches. The DNA for the CDR3 is TGTGCCAGCAGCCGGGACAGTTCAAATGAAAAACTGTTTTTT. Amino acid sequence: CASSRDSSNEKLFF.

The chain combines TRBV24-1 with TRBJ2-5, with D possibly being TRBD2 (5 bases). Germline assignment: CDR1 KGHDR and CDR2 SFDVKD. CDR3 length: 13 residues. The V end was cut by 4 bases, the J end by 4 bases, with 9 bases between. The CDR3 DNA follows: TGTGCCACCAGTGAGGCGGGTGCAGAGACCCAGTACTTC. This sequence encodes CATSEAGAETQYF.

V usage is TRBV5-1 and J usage is TRBJ2-3; a possible D gene is TRBD1 (7 bases). V dropped 4 bases and J dropped 2 bases, with 11 bases sitting between them. Looked up from germline, CDR1 is SGHRS and CDR2 is YFSETQ. The CDR3 is 14 amino acids. The CDR3 DNA follows: TGCGCCAGCAGCGCGGGACAGAACACAGATACGCAGTATTTT. Translation gives CASSAGQNTDTQYF.

The chain employs TRBV6-6 and TRBJ1-5; D call uncertain. CDR1 is MNHNY, CDR2 SVGAGI, per germline (reference sequence). V lost 5 bases to trimming and J lost 0 bases, with 20 bases between them. The CDR3 contains 18 residues. DNA of the CDR3: TGTGCCAGCAGTCATTTTGCAGGCGCCCATTATAGCAATCAGCCCCAGCATTTT. It yields the protein CASSHFAGAHYSNQPQHF.

This chain uses TRBV5-1 with TRBJ2-7; a possible D gene is TRBD1 (6 bases). V was trimmed by 1 base and J by 5 bases, leaving 16 bases between them. There are 15 residues in the CDR3. Germline CDR1 and CDR2: SGHRS and YFSETQ. CDR3 DNA: TGCGCCAGCAGCTTGCTTGGCCCAGGGGTGGACGAGCAGTACTTC. Its translation: CASSLLGPGVDEQYF.

The V gene is TRBV9, the J gene TRBJ2-5; 8 bases map to TRBD2. J was trimmed by 3 bases and V by 4 bases; bases with no gene match: 2. The CDR3 consists of 13 residues. Germline V lookup: CDR1 SGDLS, CDR2 YYNGEE. The CDR3 DNA reads TGTGCCAGCAGCTTAGCGGGGAAAGAGACCCAGTACTTC. Encoded protein: CASSLAGKETQYF.

The chain combines TRBV3-1 (or the pseudogene TRBV3-2) with TRBJ2-3, with 8 bases fitting TRBD2. The CDR3 length is 17 residues. V gave up 4 bases and J gave up 2 bases; unmatched junction bases: 11. Germline V lookup: CDR1 LGHDT, CDR2 YNNKEL (reference sequence). CDR3 DNA sequence: TGTGCCAGCAGCCCCCGTGTGAGCGGGGGTTACACAGATACGCAGTATTTT. It codes for CASSPRVSGGYTDTQYF.

The V and J genes are TRBV20-1 and TRBJ1-5, with D hard to call. CDR3 length: 11 amino acids. Trimming cost V 6 bases and J 6 bases, with 9 bases left between them. Germline V gene lookup returns CDR1 DFQATT and CDR2 SNEGSKA (reference sequence). CDR3 DNA sequence: TGCAGTGCGGGGAAGCCTCAGCCCCAGCATTTT. Encoded protein: CSAGKPQPQHF.

The CDR3: CASSRGQGLNEKLFF. CDR3 coding DNA: TGTGCCAGCAGCCGGGGACAGGGGTTAAATGAAAAACTGTTTTTT. The genes are TRBV7-9 and TRBJ1-4, with 10 nucleotides matching TRBD1. Germline CDR1 SEHNR, CDR2 FQNEAQ (reference sequence). The V and J ends lost 5 bases and 5 bases, in that order; junction bases with no gene match: 5. CDR3 length: 15 residues.

V gene TRBV10-2 combines with J gene TRBJ2-5; D remains unclear. The V gene lost 1 base and the J gene lost 1 base, with 10 bases spanning the gap. Germline CDR1 and CDR2: WSHSY and SAAADI. The CDR3 extends over 15 amino acids. CDR3 sequence (DNA): TGCGCCAGCAGTGAGTACCCTAGGGCCCAAGAGACCCAGTACTTC. Its protein is CASSEYPRAQETQYF.

The chain is built from TRBV6-1 and TRBJ2-7, with D possibly TRBD1 on 5 matching bases. Germline CDR1 and CDR2: MNHNS and SASEGT. The CDR3 runs 13 residues. V dropped 0 bases and J dropped 4 bases, with 7 bases sitting between them. The CDR3 DNA sequence: TGTGCCAGCAGTGAAGCGACAGAGTACGAGCAGTACTTC. Protein product: CASSEATEYEQYF.

The V call is TRBV11-2, the J call TRBJ2-4; D tentatively reads TRBD1 or TRBD2 (6 bases each). This CDR3 comprises 16 residues. The germline V and J ends were trimmed by 4 bases and 9 bases, with 22 bases remaining between them. Per germline, CDR1 SGHAT and CDR2 FQNNGV. The CDR3 DNA reads TGTGCCAGCAGCTGGGGGGCCGGCGGGGTCCGGAGCATTCAGTACTTC. Residues: CASSWGAGGVRSIQYF. Using reference TRBV11-2 and TRBJ2-4 for the parts outside the CDR3, the full variable domain is EAGVAQSPRYKIIEKRQSVAFWCNPISGHATLYWYQQILGQGPKLLIQFQNNGVVDDSQLPKDRFSAERLKGVDSTLKIQPAKLEDSAVYLCASSWGAGGVRSIQYFGAGTRLSVL.

This chain joins TRBV5-4 and TRBJ2-7, with TRBD1 matching 8 bases. The germline V gene has CDR1 SGHNT and CDR2 YYREEE (reference sequence). The CDR3 contains 14 residues. V was pared by 3 bases and J by 2 bases, with 4 bases of the junction left unmatched. CDR3 coding DNA: TGTGCCAGCAGCTCCGGGACAGGCGCCTACGAGCAGTACTTC. Its protein is CASSSGTGAYEQYF.

This chain links TRBV6-2 or TRBV6-3 with TRBJ2-7; possible D gene TRBD1, 5 bases. The germline V and J ends were trimmed by 6 bases and 2 bases, with 14 bases remaining between them. Germline lookup yields CDR1 MNHEY and CDR2 SVGEGT. The CDR3 sequence is 14 residues long. The CDR3, as DNA: TGTGCCAGCAGCGAAACCCAGGGCCCCTACGAGCAGTACTTC. Translation: CASSETQGPYEQYF.

In DNA form, the CDR3 reads TGTGCCAGCAGTCTCCAGCGGAGCTACAATGAGCAGTTCTTC. Translated: CASSLQRSYNEQFF. This chain links TRBV27 with TRBJ2-1, with D possibly matching TRBD2 (5 bases). Deletions cut 5 bases from V and 3 bases from J, with 11 bases between. The length of the CDR3 is 14 residues. CDR1 and CDR2 (germline): MNHEY, SMNVEV (reference sequence).

The J gene is TRBJ2-5, the V gene TRBV7-2; 7 bases map to TRBD1. The CDR3 totals 14 residues. CDR1 and CDR2 (germline): SGHTA, FQGNSA. Losses at the gene ends were 5 bases for V and 2 bases for J; bases not matched to a gene: 5. CDR3 protein: CASSPRDRQETQYF. DNA of the CDR3: TGTGCCAGCAGCCCCCGGGACAGACAAGAGACCCAGTACTTC.

This clone was detected only once. The V call is TRBV6-5, the J call TRBJ2-7; 7 bases match TRBD2. This CDR3 has 13 residues. Germline CDR1 is MNHEY and CDR2 is SVGAGI. V trimming: 2 bases; J trimming: 10 bases; junction bases outside the gene matches: 8. DNA for the CDR3: TGTGCCAGCAGTTACCAGGGAGGGCTGGATCAGTACTTC. Its translation: CASSYQGGLDQYF.

The chain couples TRBV12-3 or TRBV12-4 to TRBJ1-3; D gene uncertain. Trimming cost V 10 bases and J 0 bases, with 10 bases left between them. This CDR3 has 13 residues. The CDR3 sequence is CANGESSGNTIYF. CDR3 nucleotide sequence: TGTGCCAACGGCGAGAGCTCTGGAAACACCATATATTTT.

V and J are TRBV6-1 and TRBJ2-3; 10 nucleotides agree with TRBD1. Germline CDR1 and CDR2: MNHNS and SASEGT. The V gene end was trimmed by 4 bases and the J gene end by 4 bases; junction bases not matched to a gene: 8. CDR3 length: 16 amino acids. DNA for the CDR3: TGTGCCAGCAGTGGGGGACAGGGGAGTCGTTCAGATACGCAGTATTTT. Its translation is CASSGGQGSRSDTQYF.

V usage is TRBV5-1 and J usage is TRBJ2-1; no clear D. Germline assignment: CDR1 SGHRS and CDR2 YFSETQ. This CDR3 has 14 residues. Trimming stripped 4 bases from V and 0 bases from J, with 8 bases between. CDR3 nucleotides: TGCGCCAGCAGCCGGACGGACTCCTACAATGAGCAGTTCTTC. Translated: CASSRTDSYNEQFF. The complete variable domain, with remaining parts taken from reference TRBV5-1 and TRBJ2-1, reads KAGVTQTPRYLIKTRGQQVTLSCSPISGHRSVSWYQQTPGQGLQFLFEYFSETQRNKGNFPGRFSGRQFSNSRSEMNVSTLELGDSALYLCASSRTDSYNEQFFGPGTRLTVL.

The chain has TRBV7-9 and TRBJ2-1; no clear D gene. The germline gives CDR1 SEHNR, CDR2 FQNEAQ (reference sequence). The CDR3 is 13 residues long. The V end lost 1 base, the J end lost 6 bases, and 7 bases lay between the germline ends. The chain's CDR3 is CASSLGPGNEQFF. DNA for the CDR3: TGTGCCAGCAGCTTAGGGCCGGGCAATGAGCAGTTCTTC.